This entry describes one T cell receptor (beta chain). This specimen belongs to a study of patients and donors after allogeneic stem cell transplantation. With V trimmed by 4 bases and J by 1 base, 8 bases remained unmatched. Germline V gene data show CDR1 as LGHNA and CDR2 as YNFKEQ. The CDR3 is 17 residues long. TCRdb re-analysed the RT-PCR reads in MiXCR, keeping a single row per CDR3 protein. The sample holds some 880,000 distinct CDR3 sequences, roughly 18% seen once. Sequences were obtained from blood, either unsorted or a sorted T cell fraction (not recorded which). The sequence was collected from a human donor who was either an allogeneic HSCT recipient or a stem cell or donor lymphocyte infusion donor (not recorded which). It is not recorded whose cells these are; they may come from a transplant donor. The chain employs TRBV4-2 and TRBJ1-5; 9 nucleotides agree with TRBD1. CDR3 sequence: CASSPIRTGASNQPQHF. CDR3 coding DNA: TGTGCCAGCAGCCCCATTAGGACAGGGGCGAGCAATCAGCCCCAGCATTTT.